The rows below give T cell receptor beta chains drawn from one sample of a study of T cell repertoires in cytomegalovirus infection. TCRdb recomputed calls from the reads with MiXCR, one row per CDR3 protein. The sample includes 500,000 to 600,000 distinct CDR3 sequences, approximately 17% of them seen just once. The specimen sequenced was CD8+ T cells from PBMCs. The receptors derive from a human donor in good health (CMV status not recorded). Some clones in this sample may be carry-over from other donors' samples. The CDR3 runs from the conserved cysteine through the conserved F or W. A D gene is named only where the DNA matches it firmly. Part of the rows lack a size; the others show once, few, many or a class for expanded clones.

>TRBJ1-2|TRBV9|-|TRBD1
CASTRAGTGSNYGYTF
TGTGCCAGCACCCGCGCCGGGACAGGTTCTAACTATGGCTACACCTTC
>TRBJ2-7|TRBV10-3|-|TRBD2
CAISDPGRAYEQYF
TGTGCCATCAGTGACCCCGGGAGGGCCTACGAGCAGTACTTC
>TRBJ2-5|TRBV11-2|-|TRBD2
CASSLEYGGSQETQYF
TGTGCCAGCAGCTTAGAGTACGGCGGGAGCCAAGAGACCCAGTACTTC
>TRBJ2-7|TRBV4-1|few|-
CASSTQTGSYEQYF
TGCGCCAGCAGCACACAGACAGGCTCCTACGAGCAGTACTTC
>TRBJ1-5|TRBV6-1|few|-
CASSGSRERSNQPQHF
TGTGCCAGCAGTGGGAGCAGGGAGAGGAGCAATCAGCCCCAGCATTTT
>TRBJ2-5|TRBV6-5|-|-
CASGSSGVKAQYF
TGTGCCAGCGGCTCATCGGGGGTGAAGGCCCAGTACTTC
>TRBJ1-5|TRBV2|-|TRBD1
CASSEGQISNQPQHF
TGTGCCAGCAGTGAGGGACAGATTAGCAATCAGCCCCAGCATTTT
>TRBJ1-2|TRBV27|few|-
CASKGVAYGYTF
TGTGCCAGCAAAGGGGTAGCCTATGGCTACACCTTC
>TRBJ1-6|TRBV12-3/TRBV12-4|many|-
CATLEGNVHNSPLHF
TGTGCCACCTTGGAGGGTAATGTGCACAATTCACCCCTCCACTTT
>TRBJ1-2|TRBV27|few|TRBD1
CASSLRTGGYDYGYTF
TGTGCCAGCAGCCTTAGAACAGGGGGATATGACTATGGCTACACCTTC
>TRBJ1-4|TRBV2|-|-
CASSERWGSEEKLFF
TGTGCCAGCAGTGAACGGTGGGGGAGCGAGGAAAAACTGTTTTTT
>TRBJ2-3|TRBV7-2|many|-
CASYPGGSTDTQYF
TGTGCCAGCTATCCCGGCGGGAGCACAGATACGCAGTATTTT
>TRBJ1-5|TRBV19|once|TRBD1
CASWGQGNQPQHF
TGTGCCAGTTGGGGACAGGGGAATCAGCCCCAGCATTTT
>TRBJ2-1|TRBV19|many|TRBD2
CASSIYLRREHANEQFF
TGTGCCAGTAGTATATACCTCAGGCGGGAGCATGCGAATGAGCAGTTCTTC
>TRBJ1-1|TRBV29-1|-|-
CSVGSRGTEAFF
TGCAGCGTTGGGTCCAGGGGCACTGAAGCTTTCTTT
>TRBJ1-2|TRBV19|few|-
CASTNSDYYGYTF
TGTGCCAGTACTAATTCGGATTACTATGGCTACACCTTC
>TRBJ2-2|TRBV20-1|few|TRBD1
CSARETGVAGELFF
TGCAGTGCTAGAGAAACAGGGGTCGCCGGGGAGCTGTTTTTT
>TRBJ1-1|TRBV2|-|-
CASSEIGRGSTEAFF
TGTGCCAGCAGTGAAATAGGGAGGGGAAGCACTGAAGCTTTCTTT
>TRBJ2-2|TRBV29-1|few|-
CSVWVWGYTGELFF
TGCAGCGTATGGGTTTGGGGTTACACCGGGGAGCTGTTTTTT
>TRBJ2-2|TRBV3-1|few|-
CASSLSVTTGELFF
TGTGCCAGCAGCCTCAGTGTCACCACCGGGGAGCTGTTTTTT
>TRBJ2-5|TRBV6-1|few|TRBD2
CASSTSGGTLEETQYF
TGTGCCAGCAGTACCTCGGGGGGAACGCTAGAAGAGACCCAGTACTTC
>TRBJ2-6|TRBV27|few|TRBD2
CASRGYSGRASGANVLTF
TGTGCCAGCAGAGGTTATAGCGGGAGGGCCTCTGGGGCCAACGTCCTGACTTTC
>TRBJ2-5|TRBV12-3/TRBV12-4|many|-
CASSFPGQEQETQYF
TGTGCCAGCAGTTTCCCGGGTCAGGAACAAGAGACCCAGTACTTC
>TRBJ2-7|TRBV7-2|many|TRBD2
CASSEFSGRSYEQYF
TGTGCCAGCAGCGAATTTAGCGGGAGAAGCTACGAGCAGTACTTC
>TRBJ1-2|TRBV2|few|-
CARQKTDSNYGYTF
TGTGCCAGACAAAAGACAGATTCTAACTATGGCTACACCTTC
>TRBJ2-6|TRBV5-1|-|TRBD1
CASNYGTGFFDSVLTF
TGCGCCAGCAACTACGGGACAGGGTTTTTTGACAGCGTCCTGACTTTC
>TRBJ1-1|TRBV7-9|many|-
CASSHMTGLNTEAFF
TGTGCCAGCAGCCACATGACAGGCCTGAACACTGAAGCTTTCTTT
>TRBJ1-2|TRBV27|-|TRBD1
CATVGQGAYGYTF
TGTGCCACCGTAGGGCAGGGGGCATATGGCTACACCTTC
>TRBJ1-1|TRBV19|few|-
CASSIGLTQGPNTEAFF
TGTGCCAGTAGTATCGGTTTGACGCAGGGGCCGAACACTGAAGCTTTCTTT
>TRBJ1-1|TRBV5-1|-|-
CASSPGHLTLNTEAFF
TGCGCCAGCAGCCCGGGGCACCTGACCTTGAACACTGAAGCTTTCTTT
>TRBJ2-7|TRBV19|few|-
CASSASGNPAYEQYF
TGTGCCAGTAGTGCTTCAGGGAACCCAGCCTACGAGCAGTACTTC
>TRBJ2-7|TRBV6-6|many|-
CASSYSRSLSYEQYF
TGTGCCAGCAGTTACTCGAGGAGCCTCTCCTACGAGCAGTACTTC
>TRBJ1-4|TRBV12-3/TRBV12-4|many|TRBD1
CASSFGTGGEEKLFF
TGTGCCAGCAGTTTCGGGACAGGGGGAGAAGAAAAACTGTTTTTT
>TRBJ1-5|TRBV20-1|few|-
CSAAHRVLSNQPQHF
TGCAGTGCTGCACACAGGGTGTTAAGCAATCAGCCCCAGCATTTT
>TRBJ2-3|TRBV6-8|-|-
CASSYSLIPTDTQYF
TGTGCCAGCAGTTACTCGTTAATCCCCACAGATACGCAGTATTTT
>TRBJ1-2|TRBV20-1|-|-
CSALDNYGYTF
TGCAGTGCCCTTGACAATTACGGCTACACCTTC
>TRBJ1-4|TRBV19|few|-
CASSIAGEKLFF
TGTGCCAGTAGTATAGCGGGTGAAAAACTGTTTTTT
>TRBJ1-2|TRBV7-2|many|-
CASSPRTDGYTF
TGTGCCAGCAGCCCCCGGACGGATGGCTACACCTTC
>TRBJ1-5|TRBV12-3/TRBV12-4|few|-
CASTPGLNQPQHF
TGTGCCAGCACCCCCGGCCTCAATCAGCCCCAGCATTTT
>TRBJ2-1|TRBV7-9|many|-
CASSLAGSSSYNEQFF
TGTGCCAGCAGCTTAGCGGGGTCTAGCTCCTACAATGAGCAGTTCTTC
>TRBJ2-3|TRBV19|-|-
CASTMGGGTDTQYF
TGTGCCAGTACCATGGGAGGAGGCACAGATACGCAGTATTTT
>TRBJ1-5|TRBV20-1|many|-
CSARERRVSNQPQHF
TGCAGTGCTAGAGAGCGCAGGGTGAGCAATCAGCCCCAGCATTTT
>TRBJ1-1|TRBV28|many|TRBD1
CASSNLGTGVRNTEAFF
TGTGCCAGCAGCAACCTAGGGACAGGGGTTAGAAACACTGAAGCTTTCTTT
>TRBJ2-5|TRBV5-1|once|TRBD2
CASSEGLADKETQYF
TGCGCCAGCAGCGAGGGACTAGCGGATAAAGAGACCCAGTACTTC
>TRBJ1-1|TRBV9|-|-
CASSAGRGVTEAFF
TGTGCCAGCAGTGCGGGCCGGGGGGTCACTGAAGCTTTCTTT
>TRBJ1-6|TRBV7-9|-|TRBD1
CASSPLGQEISYNSPLHF
TGTGCCAGCAGCCCACTGGGACAGGAGATTTCCTATAATTCACCCCTCCACTTT
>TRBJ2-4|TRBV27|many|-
CASSLRTGFKNIQYF
TGTGCCAGCAGTCTAAGAACAGGGTTTAAGAACATTCAGTACTTC
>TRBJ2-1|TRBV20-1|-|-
CSGHSGPYNEQFF
TGCAGTGGCCATAGCGGACCTTACAATGAGCAGTTCTTC
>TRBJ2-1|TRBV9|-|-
CASSVRDGGYNEQFF
TGTGCCAGCAGCGTACGTGACGGGGGCTACAATGAGCAGTTCTTC
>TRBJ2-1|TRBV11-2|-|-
CASSKVSNEQFF
TGTGCCAGCAGTAAGGTGTCAAATGAGCAGTTCTTC
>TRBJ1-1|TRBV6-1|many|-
CASSVSTAIGNTEAFF
TGTGCCAGCAGTGTCTCGACGGCCATAGGGAACACTGAAGCTTTCTTT
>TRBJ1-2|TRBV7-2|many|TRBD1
CASRMTGGEYGYTF
TGTGCCAGCAGGATGACAGGGGGCGAGTATGGCTACACCTTC
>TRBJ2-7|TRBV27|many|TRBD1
CASSLGQGDEQYF
TGTGCCAGCAGCCTTGGACAGGGCGACGAGCAGTACTTC
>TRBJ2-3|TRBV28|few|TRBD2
CASSPGGGAGADTQYF
TGTGCCAGCAGTCCCGGCGGGGGAGCGGGAGCAGATACGCAGTATTTT
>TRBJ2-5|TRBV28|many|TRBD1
CASSPNPFGQGEGETQYF
TGTGCCAGCAGCCCTAACCCTTTCGGACAGGGGGAAGGCGAGACCCAGTACTTC
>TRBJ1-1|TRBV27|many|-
CASSHPANTEAFF
TGTGCCAGCAGTCACCCAGCTAACACTGAAGCTTTCTTT
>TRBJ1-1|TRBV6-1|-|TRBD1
CASRGNRGLTEAFF
TGTGCCAGCCGTGGGAACAGGGGGCTCACTGAAGCTTTCTTT
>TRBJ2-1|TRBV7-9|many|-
CASSLLNEQFF
TGTGCCAGCAGCCTCCTGAATGAGCAGTTCTTC
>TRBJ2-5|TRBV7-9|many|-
CASSGGLQETQYF
TGTGCCAGCAGCGGGGGCCTCCAAGAGACCCAGTACTTC
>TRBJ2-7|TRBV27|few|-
CASTFGAEQYF
TGTGCCAGCACCTTTGGCGCCGAGCAGTACTTC